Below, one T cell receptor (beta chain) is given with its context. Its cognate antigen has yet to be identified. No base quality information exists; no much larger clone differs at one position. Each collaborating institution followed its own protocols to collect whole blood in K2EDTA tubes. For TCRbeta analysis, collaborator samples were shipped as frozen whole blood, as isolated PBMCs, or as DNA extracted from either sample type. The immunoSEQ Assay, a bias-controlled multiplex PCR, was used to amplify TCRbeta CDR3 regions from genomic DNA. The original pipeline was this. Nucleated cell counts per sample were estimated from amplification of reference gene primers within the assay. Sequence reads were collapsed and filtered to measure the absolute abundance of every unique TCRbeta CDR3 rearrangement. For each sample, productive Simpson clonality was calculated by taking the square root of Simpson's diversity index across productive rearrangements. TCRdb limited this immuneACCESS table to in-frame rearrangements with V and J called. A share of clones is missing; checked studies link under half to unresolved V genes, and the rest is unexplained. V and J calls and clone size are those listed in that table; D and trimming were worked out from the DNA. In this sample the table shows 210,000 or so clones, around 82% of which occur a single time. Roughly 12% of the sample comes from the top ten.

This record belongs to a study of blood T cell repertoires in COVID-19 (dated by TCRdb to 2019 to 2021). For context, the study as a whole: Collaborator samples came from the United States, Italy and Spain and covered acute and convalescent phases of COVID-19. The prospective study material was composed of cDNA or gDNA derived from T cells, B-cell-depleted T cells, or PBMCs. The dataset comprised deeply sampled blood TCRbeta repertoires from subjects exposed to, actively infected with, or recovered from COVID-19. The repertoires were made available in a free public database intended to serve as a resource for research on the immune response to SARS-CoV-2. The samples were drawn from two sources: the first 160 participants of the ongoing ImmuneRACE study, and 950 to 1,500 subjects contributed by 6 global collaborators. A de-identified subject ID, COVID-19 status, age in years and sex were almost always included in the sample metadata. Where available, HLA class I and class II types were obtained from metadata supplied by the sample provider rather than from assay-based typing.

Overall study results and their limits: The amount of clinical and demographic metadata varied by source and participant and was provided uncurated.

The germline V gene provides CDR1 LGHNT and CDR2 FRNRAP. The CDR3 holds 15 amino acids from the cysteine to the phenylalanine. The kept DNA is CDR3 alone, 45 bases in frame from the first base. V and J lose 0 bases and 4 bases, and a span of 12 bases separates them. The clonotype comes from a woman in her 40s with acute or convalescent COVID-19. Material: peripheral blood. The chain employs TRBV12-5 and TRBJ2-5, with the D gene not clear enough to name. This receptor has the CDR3 CASGLVRASLETQYF. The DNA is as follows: TGTGCTAGTGGTTTGGTACGCGCGAGTCTAGAGACCCAGTACTTC. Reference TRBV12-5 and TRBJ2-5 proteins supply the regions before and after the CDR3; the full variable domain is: DARVTQTPRHKVTEMGQEVTMRCQPILGHNTVFWYRQTMMQGLELLAYFRNRAPLDDSGMPKDRFSAEMPDATLATLKIQPSEPRDSAVYFCASGLVRASLETQYFGPGTRLLVL.